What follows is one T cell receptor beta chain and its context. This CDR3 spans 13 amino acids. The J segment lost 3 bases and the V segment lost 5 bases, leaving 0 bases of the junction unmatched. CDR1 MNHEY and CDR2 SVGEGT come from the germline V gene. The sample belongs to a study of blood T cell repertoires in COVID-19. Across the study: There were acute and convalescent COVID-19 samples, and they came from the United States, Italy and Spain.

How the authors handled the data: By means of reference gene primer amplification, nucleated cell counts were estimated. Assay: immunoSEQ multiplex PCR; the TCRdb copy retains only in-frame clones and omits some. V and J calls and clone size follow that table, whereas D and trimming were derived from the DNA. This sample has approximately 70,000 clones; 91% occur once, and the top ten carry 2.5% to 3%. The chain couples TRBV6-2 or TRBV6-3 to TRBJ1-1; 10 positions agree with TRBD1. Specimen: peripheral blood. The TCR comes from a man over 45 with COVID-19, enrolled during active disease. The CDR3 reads CASSGTGDTEAFF. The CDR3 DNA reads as TGTGCCAGCAGTGGGACAGGGGACACTGAAGCTTTCTTT.